These 10 T cell receptor beta chains share one sample of origin, sequenced in a study of T cells in localized non-small cell lung cancer. The repertoire was sequenced with immunoSEQ multiplex PCR; TCRdb's copy has only in-frame clones and lacks some. The sample records around 70,000 clones, approximately 88% being singletons. The sequences come from peripheral blood, collected before any cancer treatment. These receptors originate from a female donor over 55 with stage I lung adenocarcinoma.

The chain uses TRBV28 and TRBJ2-2, with D hard to call. The CDR3 covers 14 residues. V was shortened by 3 bases and J by 6 bases, with 11 bases between the two germline ends. Per germline, CDR1 MDHEN and CDR2 SYDVKM. CDR3 bases: TGTGCCAGCAGTTTGGGAACACGACCCGGGGAGCTGTTTTTT. Translating gives CASSLGTRPGELFF.

The J gene is TRBJ2-2, the V gene TRBV6-1, with D possibly TRBD2 on 6 matching bases. Trimming removed 6 bases from V and 7 bases from J, with 6 bases in between. Germline loops: CDR1 MNHNS, CDR2 SASEGT. The CDR3 contains 11 residues. CDR3 amino acids: CASREGGELFF. The CDR3 bases are TGTGCCAGCAGGGAGGGCGGGGAGCTGTTTTTT.

This chain connects TRBV5-6 to TRBJ2-7; 9 positions agree with TRBD2. The ends lost 0 bases at V and 2 bases at J; junction bases unmatched: 3. This CDR3 has 15 amino acids. Germline V gene data show CDR1 as SGHDT and CDR2 as YYEEEE. The CDR3 is CASSLGSGGTYEQYF. The CDR3 nucleotides read TGTGCCAGCAGCTTGGGAAGCGGGGGGACCTACGAGCAGTACTTC.

The genes are TRBV5-4 and TRBJ2-1; 13 nucleotides agree with TRBD2. The CDR3 extends over 14 amino acids. Germline loops: CDR1 SGHNT, CDR2 YYREEE (reference sequence). V lost 4 bases and J lost 7; bases outside the gene matches: 2. CDR3 nucleotide sequence: TGTGCCAGCAGCATACTAGCGGGGGGGAATGAGCAGTTCTTC. This encodes CASSILAGGNEQFF.

The chain recombines TRBV11-3 with TRBJ2-5; 11 nucleotides match TRBD2. V trimming: 1 base; J trimming: 5 bases; junction bases outside the gene matches: 6. The length of the CDR3 is 16 residues. The germline V gene encodes CDR1 SGHNT and CDR2 YENEEA. CDR3 nucleotide sequence: TGTGCCAGCAGCTTAGGACTAGCGGGGTCGGAGGAGACCCAGTACTTC. This codes for CASSLGLAGSEETQYF. Based on the CDR3 plus reference TRBV11-3 and TRBJ2-5, the full variable domain is EAGVVQSPRYKIIEKKQPVAFWCNPISGHNTLYWYLQNLGQGPELLIRYENEEAVDDSQLPKDRFSAERLKGVDSTLKIQPAELGDSAVYLCASSLGLAGSEETQYFGPGTRLLVL.

The chain links TRBV9 to TRBJ2-2; unclear D gene. Trimming took 1 base from V and 4 from J, leaving 5 bases between them. Germline CDR1 and CDR2: SGDLS and YYNGEE. The CDR3 has 13 amino acids. CDR3 coding DNA: TGTGCCAGCAGCGTATTGCTCACCGGGGAGCTGTTTTTT. Its translation is CASSVLLTGELFF. Supplemented by reference TRBV9 and TRBJ2-2, the full variable domain reads DSGVTQTPKHLITATGQRVTLRCSPRSGDLSVYWYQQSLDQGLQFLIQYYNGEERAKGNILERFSAQQFPDLHSELNLSSLELGDSALYFCASSVLLTGELFFGEGSRLTVL.

The chain has TRBV6-6 and TRBJ1-1, with TRBD1 matching over 8 bases. CDR3 length: 13 amino acids. CDR1 MNHNY and CDR2 SVGAGI come from the germline V gene (reference sequence). The V segment lost 5 bases and the J segment 4 bases; nucleotides outside the gene matches: 3. CDR3 in DNA: TGTGCCAGCAGTAGAACAGGGGGCACTGAAGCTTTCTTT. Protein product: CASSRTGGTEAFF.

This clone was observed a few times. The chain combines TRBV5-4 with TRBJ1-1, with TRBD1 matching over 8 bases. CDR3 length: 15 amino acids. Germline CDR1 SGHNT, CDR2 YYREEE (reference sequence). Trimming removed 2 bases from V and 4 bases from J; junction bases left unmatched: 7. This CDR3 is CASSLTTTGGTEAFF. In DNA, the CDR3 is TGTGCCAGCAGCTTAACCACAACAGGGGGCACTGAAGCTTTCTTT.

The rearrangement links TRBV7-6 to TRBJ2-1, with 7 positions matching TRBD1. CDR1 and CDR2 from the germline V gene are SGHVS and FNYEAQ. V trimming: 0 bases; J trimming: 4 bases; junction bases outside the gene matches: 3. The CDR3 loop spans 15 amino acids. For the CDR3, the DNA is TGTGCCAGCAGCTTAGCCGGGACAGTTTACAATGAGCAGTTCTTC. Its protein product is CASSLAGTVYNEQFF.

The chain joins TRBV7-8 to TRBJ1-4; TRBD1 agrees at 11 bases. The germline gives CDR1 SGHVS, CDR2 FQNEAQ. Trimming took 4 bases from V and 6 from J; bases not matched to a gene: 10. The CDR3 covers 17 residues. The CDR3 here is CASSSLGQGAPHEKLFF. In nucleotides, the CDR3 is TGTGCCAGCAGCTCGCTAGGACAGGGGGCGCCTCATGAAAAACTGTTTTTT.